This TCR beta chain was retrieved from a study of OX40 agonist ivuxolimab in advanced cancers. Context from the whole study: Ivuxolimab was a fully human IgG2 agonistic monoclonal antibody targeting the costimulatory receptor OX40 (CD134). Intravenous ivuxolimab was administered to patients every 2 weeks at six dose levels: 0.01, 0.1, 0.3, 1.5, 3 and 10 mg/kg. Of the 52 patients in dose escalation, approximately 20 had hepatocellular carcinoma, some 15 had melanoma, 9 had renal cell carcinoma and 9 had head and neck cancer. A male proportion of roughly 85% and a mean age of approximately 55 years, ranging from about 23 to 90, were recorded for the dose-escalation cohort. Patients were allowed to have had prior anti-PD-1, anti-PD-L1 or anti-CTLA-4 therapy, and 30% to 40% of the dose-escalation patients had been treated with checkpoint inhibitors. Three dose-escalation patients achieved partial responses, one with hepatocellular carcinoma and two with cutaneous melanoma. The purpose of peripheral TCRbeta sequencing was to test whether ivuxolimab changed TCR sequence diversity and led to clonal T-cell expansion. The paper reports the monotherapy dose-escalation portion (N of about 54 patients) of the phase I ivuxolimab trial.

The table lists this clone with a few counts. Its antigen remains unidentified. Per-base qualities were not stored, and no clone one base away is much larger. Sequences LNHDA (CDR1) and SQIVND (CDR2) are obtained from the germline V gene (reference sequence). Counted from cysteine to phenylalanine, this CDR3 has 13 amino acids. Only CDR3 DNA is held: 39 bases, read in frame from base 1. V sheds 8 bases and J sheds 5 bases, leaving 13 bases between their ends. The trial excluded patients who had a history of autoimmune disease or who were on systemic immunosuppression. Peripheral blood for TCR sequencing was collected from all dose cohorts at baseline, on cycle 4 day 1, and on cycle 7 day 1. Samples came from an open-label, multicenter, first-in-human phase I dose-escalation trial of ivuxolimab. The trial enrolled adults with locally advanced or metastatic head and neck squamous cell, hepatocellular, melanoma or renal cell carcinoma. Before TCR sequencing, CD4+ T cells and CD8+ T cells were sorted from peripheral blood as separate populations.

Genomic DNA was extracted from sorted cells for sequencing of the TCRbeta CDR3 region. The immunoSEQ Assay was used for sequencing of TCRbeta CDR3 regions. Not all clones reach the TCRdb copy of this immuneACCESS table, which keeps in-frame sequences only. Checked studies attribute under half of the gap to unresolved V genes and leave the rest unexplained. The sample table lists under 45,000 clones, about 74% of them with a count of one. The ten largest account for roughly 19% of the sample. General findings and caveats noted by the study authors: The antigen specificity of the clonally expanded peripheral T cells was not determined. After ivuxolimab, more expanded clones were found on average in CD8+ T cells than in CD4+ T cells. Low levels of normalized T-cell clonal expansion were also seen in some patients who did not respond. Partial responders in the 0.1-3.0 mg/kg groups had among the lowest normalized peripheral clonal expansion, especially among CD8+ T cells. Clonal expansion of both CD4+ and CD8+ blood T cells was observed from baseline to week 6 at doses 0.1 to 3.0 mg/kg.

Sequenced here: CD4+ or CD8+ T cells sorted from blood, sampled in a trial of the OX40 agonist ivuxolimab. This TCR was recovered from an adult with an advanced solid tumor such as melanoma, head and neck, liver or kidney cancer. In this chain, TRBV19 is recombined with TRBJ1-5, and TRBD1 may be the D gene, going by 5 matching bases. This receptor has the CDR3 CASSWTLDQPQHF. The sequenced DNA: TGTGCCAGTTCGTGGACATTGGATCAGCCCCAGCATTTT.